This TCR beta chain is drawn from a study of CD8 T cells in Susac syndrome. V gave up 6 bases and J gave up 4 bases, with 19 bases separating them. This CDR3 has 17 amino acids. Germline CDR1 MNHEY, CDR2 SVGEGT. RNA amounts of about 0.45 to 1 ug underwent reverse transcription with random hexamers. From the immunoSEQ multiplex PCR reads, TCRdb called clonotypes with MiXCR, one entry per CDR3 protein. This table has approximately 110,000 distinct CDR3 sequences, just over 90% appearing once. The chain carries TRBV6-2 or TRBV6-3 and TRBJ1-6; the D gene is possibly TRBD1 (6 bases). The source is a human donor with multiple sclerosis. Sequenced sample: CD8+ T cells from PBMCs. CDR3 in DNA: TGTGCCAGCAGGGGGGCCGAAGAGACAGTGTATAATTCACCCCTCCACTTT. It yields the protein CASRGAEETVYNSPLHF.